Following are 15 T cell receptor beta chains from one sample sequenced in a study of CD4 and CD8 cells across lung adenocarcinoma regions. TCRdb passed the PCR reads through MiXCR, listing each CDR3 protein once. The table includes 13,000 or so distinct CDR3 sequences, approximately 40% detected once. The sample consisted of CD4+ T cells from the center of a lung tumor. These receptors were collected from a male donor with lung adenocarcinoma. The CD4 and CD8 labels of this study may be unreliable.

The CDR3 loop reads CASSRRSSGSKNTQYF. CDR3 DNA: TGCGCCAGCAGCCGACGGAGTAGCGGGAGCAAAAATACGCAGTATTTT. This rearrangement joins TRBV10-1 to TRBJ2-3; 9 nucleotides align to TRBD2. Germline loops: CDR1 WNHNN, CDR2 SYGVQD (reference sequence). This CDR3 has 16 amino acids. Trimming cost V 6 bases and J 7 bases; bases outside gene matches: 14.

J is TRBJ2-5 and V is TRBV27, with TRBD1 matching 7 bases. The V and J ends lost 5 bases and 8 bases, in that order; junction bases with no gene match: 20. There are 17 residues in the CDR3. From germline, CDR1 is MNHEY and CDR2 SMNVEV (reference sequence). CDR3 loop: CASSPGRGAPGTDTQYF. Written as DNA, the CDR3 is TGTGCCAGCAGTCCGGGCCGAGGGGCTCCTGGGACAGATACCCAGTACTTC.

In this sample, this clonotype turned up many times. The rearrangement links TRBV12-3 or TRBV12-4 to TRBJ1-6; D possibly corresponds to TRBD1 (5 bases). The CDR3 loop spans 14 amino acids. The V and J ends lost 10 bases and 0 bases respectively, with 10 bases between them. As DNA, the CDR3 is TGTGCCACAAGACAGAGCTCCTATAATTCACCCCTCCACTTT. The encoded protein is CATRQSSYNSPLHF.

J is TRBJ2-6 and V is TRBV7-2; no reliable D call. The CDR3 runs 15 residues. V lost 1 base, J lost 0 bases, and 4 bases lay in between. Germline loops: CDR1 SGHTA, CDR2 FQGNSA. CDR3 region: CASSLGGSGANVLTF. As DNA, the CDR3 is TGTGCCAGCAGCTTAGGCGGCTCTGGGGCCAACGTCCTGACTTTC. Combining the CDR3 with reference TRBV7-2 and TRBJ2-6 gives the whole variable domain GAGVSQSPSNKVTEKGKDVELRCDPISGHTALYWYRQSLGQGLEFLIYFQGNSAPDKSGLPSDRFSAERTGGSVSTLTIQRTQQEDSAVYLCASSLGGSGANVLTFGAGSRLTVL.

This clonotype was seen repeatedly, ten times or more. The V call is TRBV27, the J call TRBJ2-7; D gene ambiguous. CDR1 and CDR2 (germline): MNHEY, SMNVEV (reference sequence). The CDR3 is 14 amino acids. V lost 2 bases and J 2 bases, leaving 10 bases between the germline ends. In DNA form, the CDR3 reads TGTGCCAGCAGTTTAGTTGGCGTAACCTACGAGCAGTACTTC. It is translated as CASSLVGVTYEQYF.

The V call is TRBV7-6, the J call TRBJ2-3; D gene unclear. The CDR3 loop spans 13 amino acids. Trimming shortened V by 4 bases and J by 5 bases, and 10 bases separated the two germline ends. The germline CDR1 and CDR2 sequences are SGHVS and FNYEAQ. In DNA form, the CDR3 reads TGTGCCAGCAGCTCATACTCGGGAGATACGCAGTATTTT. Protein product: CASSSYSGDTQYF.

The chain recombines TRBV6-4 with TRBJ2-2, with 7 bases that match TRBD1. From germline, CDR1 is MRHNA and CDR2 SNTAGT. The CDR3 is made up of 16 amino acids. V was clipped by 0 bases and J by 3 bases; unmatched bases: 4. CDR3 loop: CASSDSGQADTGELFF. The CDR3, as DNA: TGTGCCAGCAGTGACTCTGGACAGGCGGACACCGGGGAGCTGTTTTTT.

Within the sample, this clonotype is medium-sized (0.01 to 0.1%). The J gene is TRBJ2-5, the V gene TRBV6-1, with 7 bases identical to TRBD2. The trim removed 8 bases at V and 0 bases at J, leaving 12 bases unmatched. The CDR3 runs 16 residues. Germline V lookup: CDR1 MNHNS, CDR2 SASEGT. As DNA, the CDR3 is TGTGCCAGCCAGACGGGGCTAGCGGTAAACCAAGAGACCCAGTACTTC. Its protein product is CASQTGLAVNQETQYF.

The V and J genes are TRBV7-2 and TRBJ2-1; either TRBD1 or TRBD2 may supply D (5 bases each). The DNA end favors TRBJ2-7, so the J call may be wrong. CDR3 length: 13 residues. The germline V gene encodes CDR1 SGHTA and CDR2 FQGNSA. CDR3 sequence: CASSRDGHYEQYF. CDR3 DNA: TGTGCCAGCAGTCGGGACGGTCACTACGAGCAGTACTTC.

In this sample, this clonotype is medium-sized (0.01 to 0.1%). The chain joins TRBV6-5 to TRBJ2-2; the D is unclear. Germline V CDR1 and CDR2: MNHEY, SVGAGI. The CDR3 sequence is 16 residues long. Trimming removed 2 bases at V and 1 base at J, with 11 bases between. CDR3 residues: CASSYQSHGNTGELFF. The CDR3 DNA reads as TGTGCCAGCAGTTACCAAAGCCACGGGAACACCGGGGAGCTGTTTTTT.

This clonotype occurred a few times. The chain combines TRBV7-2 with TRBJ2-3; no reliable D call. V shed 0 bases and J shed 6 bases, with 7 bases lying between them. The CDR3 contains 13 residues. Germline V gene data show CDR1 as SGHTA and CDR2 as FQGNSA. CDR3 amino acids: CASSLAERDTQYF. The CDR3 nucleotides are TGTGCCAGCAGCTTAGCAGAGAGGGATACGCAGTATTTT.

This clonotype is termed medium-sized. This sequence joins TRBV6-5 and TRBJ2-6, with D possibly TRBD1 on 6 matching bases. V shed 4 bases and J shed 0 bases, with 13 bases lying between them. Germline assignment: CDR1 MNHEY and CDR2 SVGAGI. This CDR3 has 17 amino acids. This chain's CDR3 is CASSWLRDNSGANVLTF. CDR3 in DNA: TGTGCCAGCAGTTGGCTCCGGGACAACTCTGGGGCCAACGTCCTGACTTTC.

Comments on this clonotype: The junction does not match germline at one end; this may be a read error. The chain uses TRBV27 and TRBJ2-3; weak D call: TRBD2 (6 bases). The CDR3 is made up of 16 amino acids. Germline assignment: CDR1 MNHEY and CDR2 SMNVEV (reference sequence). CDR3 loop: CASGGTGGADQETQYF. The CDR3 DNA is TGTGCCAGCGGGGGGACTGGCGGCGCAGACCAAGAGACGCAGTACTTT.

Sample share makes this clonotype medium-sized (0.01 to 0.1%). The chain joins TRBV6-1 to TRBJ2-7; weak D call: TRBD2 (5 bases). The CDR3 totals 14 residues. Per the germline V gene, CDR1 is MNHNS and CDR2 is SASEGT. V was clipped by 7 bases and J by 0 bases, with 13 bases between them. CDR3 amino acids: CASMEDPSSYEQYF. The CDR3 DNA reads as TGTGCCAGCATGGAGGACCCAAGCTCCTACGAGCAGTACTTC.

By sample fraction, this clonotype is medium-sized. The chain carries TRBV6-1 and TRBJ1-2; TRBD1 is a possible D gene (5 bases). Per germline, CDR1 MNHNS and CDR2 SASEGT. V was cut by 1 base and J by 12 bases, with 6 bases left in between. The CDR3 consists of 10 residues. CDR3 sequence (DNA): TGTGCCAGCAGTGAAGGGGACGACACCTTC. This translates into CASSEGDDTF.